The clone carrying this TCR beta chain was found a few times. Its antigen is unknown. The data were obtained in a study of identical twins. General study points: Out-of-frame TCR alpha sharing in monozygotic twins exceeded recombination model predictions. While abundant cord blood beta clonotypes carried fewer insertions, memory repertoires showed no such pattern. Researchers caution that invariant MAIT and iNKT cells could partly confound zero-insertion analyses.

TCRdb fed the 5' RACE reads into MiXCR, producing one record per CDR3 protein. The sample has more than 400,000 distinct CDR3 sequences; roughly 15% are singletons. Germline V lookup: CDR1 SGDLS, CDR2 YYNGEE. Deletions cut 0 bases from V and 1 base from J, with 10 bases between. CDR3 length equals 15 residues. This same sample was also part of a study on yellow fever vaccine responses in identical twins.

The source is a woman aged 18-29 years in good health. V and J are TRBV9 and TRBJ2-5; D not resolved. The sequencing input was CD4+ T cells sorted from blood. The CDR3 loop is CASSVAPRAQETQYF. The CDR3 DNA follows: TGTGCCAGCAGCGTAGCTCCCAGAGCCCAAGAGACCCAGTACTTC.